This TCR beta chain was obtained from a study of shared clonotypes between healthy human individuals. There were no recent acute infections or vaccinations among the donors, who were healthy HIV-negative adults. The germline gives CDR1 SGHTA, CDR2 FQGTGA. The CDR3 has 15 amino acids. V was clipped by 5 bases and J by 5 bases, with 18 bases between them. TCRdb's copy holds only in-frame clones and misses some; the assay was immunoSEQ multiplex PCR. The sample contains roughly 2.2 million clones, over 85% of which appear only once. Sequencing was performed on naive CD4+ T cells from PBMCs. The subset is: CD45RA+ positively selected. The chain links TRBV7-3 to TRBJ1-1; D is possibly TRBD1 (6 bases). This receptor was taken from a man aged 18 to 29 in good health. Some clones in this sample may be carry-over from other donors' samples. The CDR3: CASSPRGGLRTEAFF. The CDR3 DNA sequence: TGTGCCAGCAGCCCCAGGGGAGGGTTAAGGACTGAAGCTTTCTTT.